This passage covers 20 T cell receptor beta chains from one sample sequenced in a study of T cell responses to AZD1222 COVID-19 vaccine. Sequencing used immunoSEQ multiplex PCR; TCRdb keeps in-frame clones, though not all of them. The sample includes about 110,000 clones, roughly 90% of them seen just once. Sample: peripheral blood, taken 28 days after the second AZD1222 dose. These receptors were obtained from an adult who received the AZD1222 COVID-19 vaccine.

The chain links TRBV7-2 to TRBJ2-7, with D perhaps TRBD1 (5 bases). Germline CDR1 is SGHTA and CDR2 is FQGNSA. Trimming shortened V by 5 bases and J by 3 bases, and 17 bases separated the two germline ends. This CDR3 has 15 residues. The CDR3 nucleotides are TGTGCCAGCAGCCCAAGGACATCCGGTTTCTACGAGCAGTACTTC. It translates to CASSPRTSGFYEQYF. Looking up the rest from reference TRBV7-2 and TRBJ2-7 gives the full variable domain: GAGVSQSPSNKVTEKGKDVELRCDPISGHTALYWYRQSLGQGLEFLIYFQGNSAPDKSGLPSDRFSAERTGGSVSTLTIQRTQQEDSAVYLCASSPRTSGFYEQYFGPGTRLTVT.

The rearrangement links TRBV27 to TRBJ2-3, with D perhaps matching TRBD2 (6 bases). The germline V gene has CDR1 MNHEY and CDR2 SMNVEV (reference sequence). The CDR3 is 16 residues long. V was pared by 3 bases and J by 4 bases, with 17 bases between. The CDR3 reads CASSFADYGEPDTQYF. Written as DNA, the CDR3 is TGTGCCAGCAGTTTCGCGGACTATGGAGAGCCAGATACGCAGTATTTT.

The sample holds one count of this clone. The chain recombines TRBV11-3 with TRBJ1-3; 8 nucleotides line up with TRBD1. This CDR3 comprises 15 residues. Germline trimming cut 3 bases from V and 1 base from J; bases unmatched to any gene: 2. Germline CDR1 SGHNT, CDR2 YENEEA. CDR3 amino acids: CASSLGTGSGNTIYF. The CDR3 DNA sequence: TGTGCCAGCAGCTTGGGGACAGGTTCTGGAAACACCATATATTTT. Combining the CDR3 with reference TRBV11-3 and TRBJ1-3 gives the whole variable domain EAGVVQSPRYKIIEKKQPVAFWCNPISGHNTLYWYLQNLGQGPELLIRYENEEAVDDSQLPKDRFSAERLKGVDSTLKIQPAELGDSAVYLCASSLGTGSGNTIYFGEGSWLTVV.

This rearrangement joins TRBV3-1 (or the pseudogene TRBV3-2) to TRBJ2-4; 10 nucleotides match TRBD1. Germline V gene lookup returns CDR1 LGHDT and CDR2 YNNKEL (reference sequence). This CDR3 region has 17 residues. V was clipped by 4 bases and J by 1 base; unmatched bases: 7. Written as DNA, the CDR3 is TGTGCCAGCAGCCCGTTCGGACAGGGGGGGGCCAAAAACATTCAGTACTTC. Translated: CASSPFGQGGAKNIQYF.

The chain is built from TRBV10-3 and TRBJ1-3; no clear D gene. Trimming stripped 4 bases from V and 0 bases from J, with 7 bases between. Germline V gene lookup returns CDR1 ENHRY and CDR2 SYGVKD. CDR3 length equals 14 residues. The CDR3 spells CAISGSTSGNTIYF. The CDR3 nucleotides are TGTGCCATCAGTGGTAGCACCTCTGGAAACACCATATATTTT.

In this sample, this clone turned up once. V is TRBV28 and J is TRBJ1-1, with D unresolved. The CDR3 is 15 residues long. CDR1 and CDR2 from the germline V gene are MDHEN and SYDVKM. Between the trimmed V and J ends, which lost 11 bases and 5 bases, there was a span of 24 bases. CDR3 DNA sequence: TGTGCCGCCCGTCGGTCGGGTCACGGAGGAACTGAAGCTTTCTTT. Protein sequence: CAARRSGHGGTEAFF.

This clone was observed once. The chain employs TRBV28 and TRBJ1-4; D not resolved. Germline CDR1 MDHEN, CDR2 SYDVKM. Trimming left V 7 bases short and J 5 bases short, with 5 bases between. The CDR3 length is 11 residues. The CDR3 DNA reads TGTGCCAGCAACCTAAATGAAAAACTGTTTTTT. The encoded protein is CASNLNEKLFF. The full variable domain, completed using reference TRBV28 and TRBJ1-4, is DVKVTQSSRYLVKRTGEKVFLECVQDMDHENMFWYRQDPGLGLRLIYFSYDVKMKEKGDIPEGYSVSREKKERFSLILESASTNQTSMYLCASNLNEKLFFGSGTQLSVL.

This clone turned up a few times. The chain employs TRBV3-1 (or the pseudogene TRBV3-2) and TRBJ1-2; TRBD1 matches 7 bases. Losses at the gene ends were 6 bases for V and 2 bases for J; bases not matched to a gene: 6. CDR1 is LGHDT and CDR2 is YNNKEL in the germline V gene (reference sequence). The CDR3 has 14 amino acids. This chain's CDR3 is CASRPGTDNYGYTF. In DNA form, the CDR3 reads TGTGCCAGCAGGCCTGGGACAGACAACTATGGCTACACCTTC.

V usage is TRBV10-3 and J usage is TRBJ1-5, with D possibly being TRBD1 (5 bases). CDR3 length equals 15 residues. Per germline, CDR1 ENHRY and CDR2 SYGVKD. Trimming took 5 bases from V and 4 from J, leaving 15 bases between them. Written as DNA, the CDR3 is TGTGCCATCAGTCCCGACAGCCGAGGTAATCAGCCCCAGCATTTT. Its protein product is CAISPDSRGNQPQHF.

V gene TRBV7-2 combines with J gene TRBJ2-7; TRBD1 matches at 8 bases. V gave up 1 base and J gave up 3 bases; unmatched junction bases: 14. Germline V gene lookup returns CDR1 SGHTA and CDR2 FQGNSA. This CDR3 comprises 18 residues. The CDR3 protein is CASSLEFALTGANYEQYF. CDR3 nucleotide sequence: TGTGCCAGCAGCTTAGAGTTTGCCCTGACAGGGGCGAACTACGAGCAGTACTTC.

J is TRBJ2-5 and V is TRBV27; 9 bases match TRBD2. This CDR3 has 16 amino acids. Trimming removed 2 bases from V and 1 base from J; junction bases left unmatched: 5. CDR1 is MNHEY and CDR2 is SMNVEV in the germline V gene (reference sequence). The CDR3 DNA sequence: TGTGCCAGCAGTTTAAGGGCTAGCGGGGTCCAAGAGACCCAGTACTTC. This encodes CASSLRASGVQETQYF.

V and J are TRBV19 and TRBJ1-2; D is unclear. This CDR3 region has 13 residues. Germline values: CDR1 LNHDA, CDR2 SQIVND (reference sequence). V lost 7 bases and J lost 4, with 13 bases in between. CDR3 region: CASNRDSPYGYTF. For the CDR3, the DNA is TGTGCCAGTAATAGGGATTCGCCCTATGGCTACACCTTC.

Here the CDR3 reads CAIRGDRTNEKLFF. CDR3 nucleotides: TGTGCCATCAGAGGGGACAGGACGAATGAAAAACTGTTTTTT. The chain couples TRBV10-3 to TRBJ1-4; 8 positions match TRBD1. J gave up 5 bases and V 6 bases, and 5 bases lay outside the gene matches. Germline loops: CDR1 ENHRY, CDR2 SYGVKD. CDR3 size: 14 residues.

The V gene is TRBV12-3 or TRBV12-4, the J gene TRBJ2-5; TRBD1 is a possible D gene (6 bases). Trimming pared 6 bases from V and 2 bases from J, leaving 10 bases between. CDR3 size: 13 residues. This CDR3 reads CASRGQLQETQYF. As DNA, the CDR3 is TGTGCCAGCAGGGGACAACTGCAAGAGACCCAGTACTTC.

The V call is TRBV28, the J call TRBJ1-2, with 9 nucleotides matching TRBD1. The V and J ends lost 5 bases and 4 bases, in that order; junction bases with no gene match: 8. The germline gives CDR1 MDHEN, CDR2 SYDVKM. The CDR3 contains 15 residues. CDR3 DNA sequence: TGTGCCAGCAGTGCCCCGGGACAGGGACTCTATGGCTACACCTTC. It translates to CASSAPGQGLYGYTF.

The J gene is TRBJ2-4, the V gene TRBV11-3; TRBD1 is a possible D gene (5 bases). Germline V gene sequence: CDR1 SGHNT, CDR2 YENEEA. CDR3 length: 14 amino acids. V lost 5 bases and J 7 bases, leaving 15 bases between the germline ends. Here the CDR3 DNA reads TGTGCCAGCAGCCATTTACAGGCGAATAACATTCAGTACTTC. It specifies CASSHLQANNIQYF. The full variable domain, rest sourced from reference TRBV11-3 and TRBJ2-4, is EAGVVQSPRYKIIEKKQPVAFWCNPISGHNTLYWYLQNLGQGPELLIRYENEEAVDDSQLPKDRFSAERLKGVDSTLKIQPAELGDSAVYLCASSHLQANNIQYFGAGTRLSVL.

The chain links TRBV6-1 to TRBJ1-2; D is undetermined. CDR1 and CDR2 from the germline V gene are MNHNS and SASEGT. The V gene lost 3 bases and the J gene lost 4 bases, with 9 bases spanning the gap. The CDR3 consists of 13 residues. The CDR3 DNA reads TGTGCCAGCAGTGAGGTGGAGAGCTATGGCTACACCTTC. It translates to CASSEVESYGYTF.

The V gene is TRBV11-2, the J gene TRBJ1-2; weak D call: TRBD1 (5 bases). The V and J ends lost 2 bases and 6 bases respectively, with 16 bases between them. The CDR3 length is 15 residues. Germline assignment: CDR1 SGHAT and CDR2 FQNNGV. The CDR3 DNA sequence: TGTGCCAGCAGCTTATCGTTTGCGCAGGGCGATGGCTACACCTTC. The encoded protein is CASSLSFAQGDGYTF.

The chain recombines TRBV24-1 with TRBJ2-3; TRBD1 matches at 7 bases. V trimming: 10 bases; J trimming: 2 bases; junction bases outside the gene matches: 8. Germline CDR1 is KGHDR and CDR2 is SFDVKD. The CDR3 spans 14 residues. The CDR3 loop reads CATTGTEYTDTQYF. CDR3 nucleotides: TGTGCCACAACCGGGACAGAGTACACAGATACGCAGTATTTT.

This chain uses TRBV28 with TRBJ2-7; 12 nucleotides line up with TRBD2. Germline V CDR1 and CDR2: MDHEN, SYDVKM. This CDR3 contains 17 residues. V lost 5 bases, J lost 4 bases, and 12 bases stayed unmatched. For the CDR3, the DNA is TGTGCCAGCAGTCCCCTTCTGACTAGCGGGAGTTTGTACGAGCAGTACTTC. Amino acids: CASSPLLTSGSLYEQYF.